This T cell receptor (beta chain) was recorded in a study of CD8+ T cells in alopecia areata. The wider study: Treated individuals took tofacitinib by mouth, 5 to 10 mg twice daily.

The CDR3 contains 12 residues. The V gene lost 3 bases and the J gene lost 7 bases, with 7 bases spanning the gap. Looked up from germline, CDR1 is MGHDK and CDR2 is SYGVNS. Treatment here: oral pan-JAK inhibitor, 5-10 mg twice daily. cDNA prepared by RNA extraction and subsequent reverse transcription served as the template for sequencing. Method: immunoSEQ multiplex PCR; TCRdb's copy keeps in-frame clones and lacks some. Seen here are 130,000 to 150,000 clones, roughly 82% observed once, and the top ten hold 20% to 30%. Regarding this clone: Its cognate antigen is unknown.

Notes on the study in general: Resident alphabeta T-cell populations of normal skin are likewise subject to sequencing in scalp samples.

This clonotype originated in a human donor with alopecia areata. The sequenced sample was CD8+ T cells sorted from blood, obtained at week 4, from a patient treated with tofacitinib. V usage is TRBV25-1 and J usage is TRBJ2-1; D is undetermined. For the CDR3, the DNA is TGTGCCAGCAGTGACCCTGGGAATGAGCAGTTCTTC. Protein sequence: CASSDPGNEQFF. Drawing the rest from reference TRBV25-1 and TRBJ2-1, the complete variable domain is EADIYQTPRYLVIGTGKKITLECSQTMGHDKMYWYQQDPGMELHLIHYSYGVNSTEKGDLSSESTVSRIRTEHFPLTLESARPSHTSQYLCASSDPGNEQFFGPGTRLTVL.